Reported below is one T cell receptor beta chain. The protocol was immunoSEQ multiplex PCR, while the TCRdb copy is restricted to in-frame clones and leaves out a portion. Among around 160,000 clones, over 70% were seen once, and the ten largest hold roughly 13%. This sample was taken from a study of blood T cell repertoires in COVID-19. Across the study: The study drew acute and convalescent COVID-19 samples from the United States, Italy and Spain. The cDNA or gDNA used as material had been derived from T cells, B-cell-depleted T cells, or PBMCs.

This CDR3 region has 14 residues. The V gene's germline CDR1 is LGHDT and CDR2 YNNKEL (reference sequence). The V gene end was trimmed by 0 bases and the J gene end by 5 bases; junction bases not matched to a gene: 3. Researchers sorted participants into cohorts using their self-reported clinical history. V and J are TRBV3-1 (or the pseudogene TRBV3-2) and TRBJ1-1, with TRBD1 matching 7 bases. The sequence came from a woman in her fifties or sixties who had recovered from COVID-19. Sequences were obtained from PBMCs or T cells enriched from blood (not recorded which). The CDR3 DNA is TGTGCCAGCAGCCAAGAGTTCAGGGGGACTGAAGCTTTCTTT. This codes for CASSQEFRGTEAFF.